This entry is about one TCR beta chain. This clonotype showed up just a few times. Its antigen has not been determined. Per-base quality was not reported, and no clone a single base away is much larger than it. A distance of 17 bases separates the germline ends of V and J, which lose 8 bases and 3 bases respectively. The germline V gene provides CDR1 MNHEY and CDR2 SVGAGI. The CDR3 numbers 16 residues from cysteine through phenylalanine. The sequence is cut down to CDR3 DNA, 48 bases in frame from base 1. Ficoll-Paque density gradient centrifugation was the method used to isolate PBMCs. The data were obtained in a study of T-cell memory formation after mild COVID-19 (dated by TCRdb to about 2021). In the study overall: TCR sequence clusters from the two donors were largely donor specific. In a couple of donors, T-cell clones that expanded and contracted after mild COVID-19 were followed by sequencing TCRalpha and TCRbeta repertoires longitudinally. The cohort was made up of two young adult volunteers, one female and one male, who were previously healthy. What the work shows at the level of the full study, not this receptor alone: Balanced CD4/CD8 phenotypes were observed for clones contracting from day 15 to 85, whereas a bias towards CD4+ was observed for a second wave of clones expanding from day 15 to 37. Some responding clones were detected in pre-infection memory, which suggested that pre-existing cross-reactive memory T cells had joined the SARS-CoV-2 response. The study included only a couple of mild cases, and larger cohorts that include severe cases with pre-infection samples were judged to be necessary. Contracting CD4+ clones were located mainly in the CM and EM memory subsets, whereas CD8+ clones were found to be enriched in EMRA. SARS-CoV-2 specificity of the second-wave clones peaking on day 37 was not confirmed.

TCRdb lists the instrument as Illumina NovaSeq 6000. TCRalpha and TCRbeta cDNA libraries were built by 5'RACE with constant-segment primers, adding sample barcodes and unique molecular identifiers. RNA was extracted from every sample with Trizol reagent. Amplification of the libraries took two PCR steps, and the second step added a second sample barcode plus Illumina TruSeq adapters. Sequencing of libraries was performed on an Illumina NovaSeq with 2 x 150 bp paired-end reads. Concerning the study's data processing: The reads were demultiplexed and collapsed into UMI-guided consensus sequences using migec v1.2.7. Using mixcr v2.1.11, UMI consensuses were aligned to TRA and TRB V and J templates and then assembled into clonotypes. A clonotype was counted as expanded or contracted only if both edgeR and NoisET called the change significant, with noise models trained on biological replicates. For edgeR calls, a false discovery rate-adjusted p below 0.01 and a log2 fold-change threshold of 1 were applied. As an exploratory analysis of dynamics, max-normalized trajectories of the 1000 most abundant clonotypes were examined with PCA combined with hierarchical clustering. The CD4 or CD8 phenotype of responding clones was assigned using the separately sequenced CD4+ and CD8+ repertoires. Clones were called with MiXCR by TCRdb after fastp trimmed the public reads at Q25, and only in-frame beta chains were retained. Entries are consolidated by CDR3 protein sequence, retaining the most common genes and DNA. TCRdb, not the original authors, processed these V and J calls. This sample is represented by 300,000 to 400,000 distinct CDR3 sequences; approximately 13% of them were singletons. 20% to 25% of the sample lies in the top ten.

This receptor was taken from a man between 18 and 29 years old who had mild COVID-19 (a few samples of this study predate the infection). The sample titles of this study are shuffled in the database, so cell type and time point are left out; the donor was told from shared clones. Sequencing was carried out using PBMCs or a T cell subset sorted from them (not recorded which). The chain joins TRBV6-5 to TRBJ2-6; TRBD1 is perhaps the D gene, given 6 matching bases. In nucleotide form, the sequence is TGTGCCAGCGGACCCGCAGGGGCGGGTGGGGCCAACGTCCTGACTTTC. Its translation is CASGPAGAGGANVLTF.